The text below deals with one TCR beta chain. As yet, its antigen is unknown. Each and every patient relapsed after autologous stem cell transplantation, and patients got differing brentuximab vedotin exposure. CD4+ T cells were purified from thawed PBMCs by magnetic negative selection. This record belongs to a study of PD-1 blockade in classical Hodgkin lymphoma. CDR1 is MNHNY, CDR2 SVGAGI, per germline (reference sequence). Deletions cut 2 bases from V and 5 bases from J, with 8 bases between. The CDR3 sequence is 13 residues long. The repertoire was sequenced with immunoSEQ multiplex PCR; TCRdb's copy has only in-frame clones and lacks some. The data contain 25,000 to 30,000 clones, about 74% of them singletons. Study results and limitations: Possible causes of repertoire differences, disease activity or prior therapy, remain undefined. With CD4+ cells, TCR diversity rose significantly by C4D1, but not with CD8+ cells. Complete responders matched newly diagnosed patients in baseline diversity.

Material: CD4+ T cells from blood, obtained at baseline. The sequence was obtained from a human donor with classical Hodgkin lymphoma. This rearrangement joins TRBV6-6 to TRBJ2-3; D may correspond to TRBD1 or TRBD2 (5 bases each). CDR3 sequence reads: CASSYGGQDTQYF. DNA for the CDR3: TGTGCCAGCAGTTACGGAGGACAAGATACGCAGTATTTT.